This paragraph covers one T cell receptor beta chain sequence. V was clipped by 6 bases and J by 7 bases; unmatched bases: 14. This CDR3 is built from 16 residues. Germline CDR1 reads SGHTA; CDR2 reads FQGNSA. The record originates from a study of blood T cell repertoires in COVID-19. Study overall: Spain, Italy and the United States supplied samples that represented acute and convalescent COVID-19. In each case, the material was cDNA or gDNA derived from T cells, B-cell-depleted T cells, or PBMCs.

How the authors handled the data: Amplification of reference gene primers was used by the study to estimate nucleated cell counts. Clones were sequenced by immunoSEQ multiplex PCR, and TCRdb holds only the in-frame ones, with some missing. The DNA was the basis for D and trimming; V, J and clone size are from that table. This sample has fewer than 130,000 clones; 88% occur once, and the top ten carry 3% to 3.5%. This TCR derives from a woman aged 45-65 years with acute or convalescent COVID-19. The sample was peripheral blood. The gene calls are TRBV7-2 and TRBJ1-2; 10 nucleotides align to TRBD1. The CDR3 DNA reads TGTGCCAGCAGGCTCGACAGGGGGCGGGATTCGTCTGGCTACACCTTC. This gives the protein CASRLDRGRDSSGYTF.